A selection of T cell receptor beta chains follows, all from one sample in a study of blood T cell repertoires in COVID-19. This table comes from immunoSEQ multiplex PCR, and its TCRdb copy is limited to in-frame clones, with some not included. The table records around 130,000 clones, 75% to 85% of them present only once. Sequences were obtained from peripheral blood. Every receptor here comes from a man older than 75 with acute or convalescent COVID-19. The CDR3 runs from the conserved cysteine through the conserved F or W. Size values are once, few and many counts, or a class for expanded clones, and some rows have none.

V: TRBV5-1
J: TRBJ1-6
length: 16
size: .
CDR3: CASSLGQGGYNSPLHF

V: TRBV6-4
J: TRBJ2-7
length: 17
size: .
CDR3: CASSLAGTYKDSYEQYF

V: TRBV3-1/TRBV3-2
J: TRBJ1-1
length: 12
size: .
CDR3: CASSQFDTEAFF

V: TRBV27
J: TRBJ2-2
length: 13
size: .
CDR3: CASTPSTSGELFF

V: TRBV12-5
J: TRBJ2-3
length: 14
size: .
CDR3: CASGLGTGSDTQYF

V: TRBV15
J: TRBJ2-5
length: 15
size: .
CDR3: CATSRSGALQETQYF

V: TRBV28
J: TRBJ1-5
length: 15
size: once
CDR3: CASSSPSTSNQPQHF

V: TRBV13
J: TRBJ2-3
length: 15
size: .
CDR3: CASSRGQVQPDTQYF

V: TRBV6-1
J: TRBJ1-2
length: 13
size: .
CDR3: CASSDRGRNGYTF

V: TRBV6-1
J: TRBJ1-1
length: 14
size: .
CDR3: CASSEARGNTEAFF

V: TRBV2
J: TRBJ2-5
length: 13
size: .
CDR3: CASSGGQGETQYF

V: TRBV6-5
J: TRBJ1-3
length: 14
size: once
CDR3: CASNWPGVGNTIYF

V: TRBV2
J: TRBJ2-1
length: 15
size: few
CDR3: CASSEAGLAGTFAFF

V: TRBV24-1
J: TRBJ2-3
length: 15
size: .
CDR3: CATSDSGLGLDTQYF

V: TRBV6-1
J: TRBJ2-1
length: 12
size: .
CDR3: CASSESGVGQFF

V: TRBV6-5
J: TRBJ1-1
length: 14
size: .
CDR3: CASSYLQGNGVAFF

V: TRBV9
J: TRBJ2-3
length: 17
size: .
CDR3: CASSVEGGGSYTDTQYF

V: TRBV5-4
J: TRBJ2-7
length: 13
size: .
CDR3: CASSPWGLGEQYF

V: TRBV28
J: TRBJ2-7
length: 16
size: .
CDR3: CASSTPGQGSPYEQYF

V: TRBV5-1
J: TRBJ2-3
length: 15
size: .
CDR3: CASSLGQGITDTQYF

V: TRBV6-1
J: TRBJ2-6
length: 20
size: .
CDR3: CASSEGPGQGYSSGANVLTF

V: TRBV5-1
J: TRBJ1-6
length: 16
size: once
CDR3: CASSLRAGPRNSPLHF

V: TRBV10-3
J: TRBJ2-7
length: 14
size: .
CDR3: CAASIRDRDGEQYF

V: TRBV12-3/TRBV12-4
J: TRBJ2-7
length: 12
size: once
CDR3: CASSFRGYEQYF

V: TRBV29-1
J: TRBJ2-1
length: 14
size: .
CDR3: CSVDTAGGYNEQFF

V: TRBV5-1
J: TRBJ2-2
length: 15
size: .
CDR3: CASSLSGADTGELFF

V: TRBV6-2/TRBV6-3
J: TRBJ2-7
length: 15
size: .
CDR3: CASSYVASGTYEQYF

V: TRBV9
J: TRBJ1-2
length: 15
size: once
CDR3: CASSVAAGGSYGYTF

V: TRBV19
J: TRBJ1-1
length: 15
size: .
CDR3: CASSIHGFSGTEAFF

V: TRBV29-1
J: TRBJ1-2
length: 13
size: many
CDR3: CSVGNMGGGGYTF